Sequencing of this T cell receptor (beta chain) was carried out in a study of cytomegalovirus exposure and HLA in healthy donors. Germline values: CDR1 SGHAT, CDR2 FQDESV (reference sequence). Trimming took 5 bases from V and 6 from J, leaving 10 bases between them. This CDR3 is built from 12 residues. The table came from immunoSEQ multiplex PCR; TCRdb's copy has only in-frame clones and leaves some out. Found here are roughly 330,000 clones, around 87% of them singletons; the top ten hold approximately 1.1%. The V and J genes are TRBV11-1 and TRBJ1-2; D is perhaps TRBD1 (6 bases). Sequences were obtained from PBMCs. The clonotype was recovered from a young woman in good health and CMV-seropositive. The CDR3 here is CASSRNRDGYTF. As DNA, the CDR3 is TGTGCCAGCAGCCGAAACAGGGATGGCTACACCTTC. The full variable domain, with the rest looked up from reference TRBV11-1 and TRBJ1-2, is EAEVAQSPRYKITEKSQAVAFWCDPISGHATLYWYRQILGQGPELLVQFQDESVVDDSQLPKDRFSAERLKGVDSTLKIQPAELGDSAMYLCASSRNRDGYTFGSGTRLTVV.